The clone carrying this TCR beta chain appeared a few times. What it binds is not known. The entry originates in a study of T cell responses to AZD1222 COVID-19 vaccine. Broader study findings: Reportedly, close to half of spike-specific TCRs are directed against unmutated variant regions. Two AZD1222 administrations were followed by greater Spike-specific TCR breadth and depth. Only after the peak T cell response were repertoires sampled.

This table comes from immunoSEQ multiplex PCR, and its TCRdb copy is limited to in-frame clones, with some not included. The repertoire holds about 81,000 clones, around 93% seen once, with around 8% in the top ten. This sequence originates from an adult who received the AZD1222 COVID-19 vaccine. The sequencing here drew on peripheral blood, taken 28 days after the second AZD1222 dose.

The CDR3 is CASSSARTTQETQYF. The CDR3 DNA follows: TGTGCCAGCAGCTCCGCTAGGACTACACAAGAGACCCAGTACTTC. The chain has TRBV7-2 and TRBJ2-5; TRBD2 might be the D (6 bases). The CDR3 covers 15 residues. The germline gives CDR1 SGHTA, CDR2 FQGNSA. V lost 4 bases to trimming and J lost 2 bases, with 14 bases between them. Using reference TRBV7-2 and TRBJ2-5 for the parts outside the CDR3, the full variable domain is GAGVSQSPSNKVTEKGKDVELRCDPISGHTALYWYRQSLGQGLEFLIYFQGNSAPDKSGLPSDRFSAERTGGSVSTLTIQRTQQEDSAVYLCASSSARTTQETQYFGPGTRLLVL.